A selection of T cell receptor beta chains follows, all from one sample in a study of blood T cell repertoires in COVID-19. TCRdb's table, derived via immunoSEQ multiplex PCR, lists solely in-frame clones and lacks some. Of 250,000 to 350,000 clones in the sample, around 85% were seen once. Material for sequencing was peripheral blood. The source is a human donor with COVID-19, enrolled during active disease. The donor label of this sample is uncertain. Both conserved end residues are part of each CDR3. Size tells how often a clone was seen (once, few, many) or the class of an expanded clone, and some rows leave it out.

v_call	cdr3_length	j_call	clone_size	cdr3_aa
TRBV15	17	TRBJ1-4	NA	CATSRTRTGRAREKLFF
TRBV28	16	TRBJ2-3	NA	CASGLAGGVGTDTQYF
TRBV19	16	TRBJ2-5	once	CASSIGLAGIQETQYF
TRBV4-2	18	TRBJ2-6	NA	CASSQLTGETSGANVLTF
TRBV6-5	14	TRBJ2-7	NA	CASSYLADSYEQYF
TRBV20-1	11	TRBJ2-7	NA	CSAGKTDEQYF
TRBV11-3	16	TRBJ2-3	NA	CASSLGYREFTDTQYF
TRBV11-2	15	TRBJ2-1	NA	CASSPQSGSNNEQFF
TRBV18	12	TRBJ2-1	NA	CASSPAGQGRFF
TRBV7-8	15	TRBJ1-2	NA	CASSPDSSLDYGYTF
TRBV5-1	17	TRBJ2-3	NA	CASSFGGTSLPTDTQYF
TRBV28	15	TRBJ2-4	NA	CASSNLRLAKNIQYF
TRBV5-5	15	TRBJ2-7	once	CASSLIQQVPTEQYF
TRBV6-5	15	TRBJ2-7	NA	CASSSRSGQNYEQYF
TRBV25-1	17	TRBJ2-5	NA	CASRSRTSGGRGETQYF
TRBV19	16	TRBJ2-2	NA	CASSMGLAGASGELFF
TRBV5-1	14	TRBJ2-1	NA	CASSLSTDYNEQFF
TRBV11-3	17	TRBJ2-5	NA	CASSSGLAGGPGETQYF
TRBV19	14	TRBJ1-1	NA	CASTPQVRGTEAFF
TRBV7-8	17	TRBJ2-1	once	CASSPRTVGSSYNEQFF
TRBV6-2/TRBV6-3	18	TRBJ1-5	NA	CASSSRQGIGGSNQPQHF
TRBV21-1	15	TRBJ2-7	once	CASLNPGTGDAGWRF
TRBV7-8	13	TRBJ2-5	NA	CASSFGQRETQYF